Presented here are 13 T cell receptor beta chains from one specimen sequenced in a study of T cell repertoires in cytomegalovirus infection. TCRdb processed the reads anew with MiXCR; each CDR3 protein has one entry. The sample has 630,000 or so distinct CDR3 sequences, 24% seen once. Sequenced sample: CD8+ T cells from PBMCs. The receptors stem from a human donor in good health (CMV status not recorded). Some clones in this sample may be carry-over from other donors' samples.

A single count supports this clonotype. A read error may explain this, as a much larger clone is one base away. The chain uses TRBV7-8 and TRBJ1-2; 9 positions agree with TRBD1. The CDR3 length is 15 residues. The germline CDR1 and CDR2 sequences are SGHVS and FQNEAQ. CDR3 DNA sequence: TGTGACAGCAGCTTAGCGGGACAGGGATCTTATGGCTACACCTTC. This gives the protein CDSSLAGQGSYGYTF.

The genes are TRBV12-3 or TRBV12-4 and TRBJ2-3; D is unresolved. The CDR3 length is 15 residues. V lost 6 bases and J 0 bases, leaving 13 bases between the germline ends. The CDR3 nucleotides read TGTGCCAGCAGAACGACAAACTCAAGCACAGATACGCAGTATTTT. This codes for CASRTTNSSTDTQYF.

This clonotype showed up many times. The V call is TRBV7-2, the J call TRBJ2-2, with D unclear. The germline CDR1 and CDR2 sequences are SGHTA and FQGNSA. The V end lost 5 bases, the J end lost 0 bases, and 13 bases lay between the germline ends. The CDR3 spans 16 residues. CDR3 amino acids: CASSPSRAPNTGELFF. The CDR3 DNA reads TGTGCCAGCAGCCCCTCCCGGGCCCCGAACACCGGGGAGCTGTTTTTT.

This clonotype was found a few times. The V and J genes are TRBV7-9 and TRBJ2-3; D remains ambiguous. V lost 0 bases and J 2 bases, leaving 9 bases between the germline ends. The CDR3 consists of 15 residues. Germline V CDR1 and CDR2: SEHNR, FQNEAQ (reference sequence). The CDR3 DNA reads as TGTGCCAGCAGCTTAGCGCTTAGCCTCACAGATACGCAGTATTTT. It yields the protein CASSLALSLTDTQYF. Looking up the rest from reference TRBV7-9 and TRBJ2-3 gives the full variable domain: DTGVSQNPRHKITKRGQNVTFRCDPISEHNRLYWYRQTLGQGPEFLTYFQNEAQLEKSRLLSDRFSAERPKGSFSTLEIQRTEQGDSAMYLCASSLALSLTDTQYFGPGTRLTVL.

This clonotype was seen at least ten times. V and J are TRBV28 and TRBJ1-5; D may be TRBD1 (6 bases). Trimming shortened V by 5 bases and J by 0 bases, and 14 bases separated the two germline ends. This CDR3 has 16 amino acids. Germline CDR1 reads MDHEN; CDR2 reads SYDVKM. DNA for the CDR3: TGTGCCAGCAGTCCCTACGGGGGCACTAGCAATCAGCCCCAGCATTTT. Protein: CASSPYGGTSNQPQHF.

The sample holds many counts of this clonotype. J is TRBJ1-2 and V is TRBV7-6; D unresolved. Germline loops: CDR1 SGHVS, CDR2 FNYEAQ. Trimming took off 10 bases at V and 8 bases at J, with 14 bases between the two ends. The CDR3 totals 11 residues. The CDR3 is CATPGGLGYTF. The CDR3 DNA reads as TGTGCCACCCCTGGAGGGCTCGGCTACACCTTC.

The V call is TRBV6-5, the J call TRBJ2-7; 11 bases agree with TRBD1. V shed 5 bases, J shed 5 bases, and the junction held 5 bases outside the gene matches. Germline V gives CDR1 MNHEY, CDR2 SVGAGI. The CDR3 has 14 residues. The CDR3 bases are TGTGCCAGCAGTCCCGGGACAGGGGGAGACGAGCAGTACGTC. Amino acids: CASSPGTGGDEQYV.

This clonotype was detected a few times. The chain couples TRBV29-1 to TRBJ1-4; D gene uncertain. The CDR3 sequence is 14 residues long. Germline lookup yields CDR1 SQVTM and CDR2 ANQGSEA. V lost 4 bases and J lost 0, with 9 bases in between. The CDR3 sequence: CSVASWATNEKLFF. The CDR3 nucleotides are TGCAGCGTTGCCTCGTGGGCAACTAATGAAAAACTGTTTTTT.

This clonotype was counted a few times. The V gene is TRBV19, the J gene TRBJ2-7; 9 nucleotides match TRBD1. This CDR3 has 13 amino acids. V was clipped by 5 bases and J by 5 bases; unmatched bases: 4. Germline V gene lookup returns CDR1 LNHDA and CDR2 SQIVND (reference sequence). CDR3 sequence: CASSSTGGNEQYV. CDR3 nucleotides: TGTGCCAGTAGTTCGACAGGGGGTAACGAGCAGTACGTC.

The chain employs TRBV6-2 or TRBV6-3 and TRBJ2-2; unclear D gene. The CDR3 extends over 15 amino acids. V was pared by 0 bases and J by 4 bases, with 9 bases between. Germline V gives CDR1 MNHEY, CDR2 SVGEGT. CDR3 sequence (DNA): TGTGCCAGCAGTTACTCGACGACGGGCACCGGGGAGCTGTTTTTT. It specifies CASSYSTTGTGELFF.

This clonotype occurred many times. The V call is TRBV7-9, the J call TRBJ2-6; D uncertain. The germline V gene has CDR1 SEHNR and CDR2 FQNEAQ (reference sequence). The CDR3 runs to 15 residues. The ends were cut back, 3 bases at V and 1 base at J, with 7 bases in the middle. The CDR3, as DNA: TGTGCCAGCAGCTTGGTTCAGTCTGGGGCCAACGTCCTGACTTTC. As protein: CASSLVQSGANVLTF. Full variable domain (missing parts from reference TRBV7-9 and TRBJ2-6): DTGVSQNPRHKITKRGQNVTFRCDPISEHNRLYWYRQTLGQGPEFLTYFQNEAQLEKSRLLSDRFSAERPKGSFSTLEIQRTEQGDSAMYLCASSLVQSGANVLTFGAGSRLTVL.

This clonotype was seen a handful of times. The chain has TRBV6-5 and TRBJ2-5; 7 bases match TRBD2. The germline CDR1 and CDR2 sequences are MNHEY and SVGAGI. V gave up 2 bases and J gave up 4 bases; unmatched junction bases: 7. The CDR3 runs to 15 residues. DNA of the CDR3: TGTGCCAGCAGTTACAACTCTGGGGGGGTAGAGACCCAGTACTTC. Translation: CASSYNSGGVETQYF.

This chain connects TRBV18 to TRBJ1-1; 9 nucleotides match TRBD1. The length of the CDR3 is 17 residues. The V gene's germline CDR1 is KGHSH and CDR2 LQKENI. The junction had 6 bases not matched to a gene; V was cut back by 1 base and J by 0 bases. The CDR3 region is CASSPQGTGGMNTEAFF. DNA for the CDR3: TGTGCCAGCTCACCACAAGGCACAGGGGGCATGAACACTGAAGCTTTCTTT.